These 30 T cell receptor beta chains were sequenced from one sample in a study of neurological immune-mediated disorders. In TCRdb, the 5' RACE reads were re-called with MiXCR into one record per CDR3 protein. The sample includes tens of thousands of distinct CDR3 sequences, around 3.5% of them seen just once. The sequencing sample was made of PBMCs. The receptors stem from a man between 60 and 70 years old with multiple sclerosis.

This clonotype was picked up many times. The DNA for the CDR3 is TGCGCCAGCAGTGAGGAGAACAGGGGAACGGGAGATACGCAGTATTTT. Translating gives CASSEENRGTGDTQYF. The chain has TRBV10-2 and TRBJ2-3; TRBD1 agrees at 7 bases. The J segment lost 5 bases and the V segment lost 2 bases, leaving 10 bases of the junction unmatched. The CDR3 totals 16 residues. The V gene's germline CDR1 is WSHSY and CDR2 SAAADI.

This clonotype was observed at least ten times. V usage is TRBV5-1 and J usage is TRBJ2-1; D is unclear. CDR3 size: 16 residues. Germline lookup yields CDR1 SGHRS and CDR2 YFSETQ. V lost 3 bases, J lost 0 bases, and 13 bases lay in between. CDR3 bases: TGCGCCAGCAGCTCCTCGACCGGAAGCTCCTACAATGAGCAGTTCTTC. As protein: CASSSSTGSSYNEQFF.

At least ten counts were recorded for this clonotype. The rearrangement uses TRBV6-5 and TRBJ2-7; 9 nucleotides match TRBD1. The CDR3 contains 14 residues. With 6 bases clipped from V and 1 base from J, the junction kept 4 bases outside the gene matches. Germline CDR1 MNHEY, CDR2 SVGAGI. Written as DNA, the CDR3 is TGTGCCAGCAGGTCCGGGACAGGGTCCTACGAGCAGTACTTC. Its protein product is CASRSGTGSYEQYF.

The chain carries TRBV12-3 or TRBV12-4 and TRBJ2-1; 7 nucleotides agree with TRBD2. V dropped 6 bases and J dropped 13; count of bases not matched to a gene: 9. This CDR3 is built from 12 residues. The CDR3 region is CASRGTGGSQFF. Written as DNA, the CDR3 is TGTGCCAGCAGAGGAACGGGCGGGAGCCAGTTCTTC.

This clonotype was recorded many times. CDR3 sequence (DNA): TGCAGTGCTAGAGGCAGGGTCCCCAGCTGGGAGCAGTACTTC. It encodes CSARGRVPSWEQYF. The genes are TRBV20-1 and TRBJ2-7; D may be TRBD1 (5 bases). Germline-derived CDR1 and CDR2 are DFQATT and SNEGSKA (reference sequence). Trimming stripped 1 base from V and 7 bases from J, with 17 bases between. The CDR3 runs 14 residues.

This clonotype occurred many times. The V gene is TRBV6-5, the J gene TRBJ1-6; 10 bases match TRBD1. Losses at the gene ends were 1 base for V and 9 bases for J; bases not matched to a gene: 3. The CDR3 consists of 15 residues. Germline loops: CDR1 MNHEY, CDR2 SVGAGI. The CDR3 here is CASSYYGTGVSPLHF. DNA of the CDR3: TGTGCCAGCAGTTACTACGGGACAGGGGTTTCACCCCTCCACTTT.

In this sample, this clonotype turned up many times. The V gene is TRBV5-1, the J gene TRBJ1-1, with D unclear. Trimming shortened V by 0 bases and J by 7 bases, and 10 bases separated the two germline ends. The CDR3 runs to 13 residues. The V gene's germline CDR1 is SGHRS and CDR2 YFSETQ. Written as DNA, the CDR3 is TGCGCCAGCAGCTTGGCCGGGGAGGGTGAAGCTTTCTTT. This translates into CASSLAGEGEAFF.

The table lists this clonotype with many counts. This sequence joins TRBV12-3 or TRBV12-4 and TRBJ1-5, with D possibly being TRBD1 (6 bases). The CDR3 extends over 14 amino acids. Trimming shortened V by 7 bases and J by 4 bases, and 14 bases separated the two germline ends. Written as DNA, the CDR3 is TGTGCCAGCACGCAACAGGGAACAAATCAGCCCCAGCATTTT. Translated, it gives CASTQQGTNQPQHF.

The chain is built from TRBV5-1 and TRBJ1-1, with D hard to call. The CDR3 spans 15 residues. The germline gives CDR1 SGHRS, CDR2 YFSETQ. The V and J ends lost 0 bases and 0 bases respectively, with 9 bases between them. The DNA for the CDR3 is TGCGCCAGCAGCTTGGGAGGAAGCATGAACACTGAAGCTTTCTTT. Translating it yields CASSLGGSMNTEAFF.

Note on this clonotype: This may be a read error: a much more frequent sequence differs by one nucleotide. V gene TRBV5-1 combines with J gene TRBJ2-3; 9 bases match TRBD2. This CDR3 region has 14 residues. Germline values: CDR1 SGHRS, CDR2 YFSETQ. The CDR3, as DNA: TGCGCCAGCGGGAGCGGGGGGTACACAGATATGCAGTATTTT. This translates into CASGSGGYTDMQYF.

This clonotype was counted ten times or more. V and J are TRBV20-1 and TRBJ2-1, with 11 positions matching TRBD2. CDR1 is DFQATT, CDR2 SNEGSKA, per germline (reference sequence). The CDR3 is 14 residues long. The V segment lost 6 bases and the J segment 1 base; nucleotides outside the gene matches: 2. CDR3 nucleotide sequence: TGCAGTGCGGGGACTAGCGGATCCTACAATGAGCAGTTCTTC. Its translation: CSAGTSGSYNEQFF.

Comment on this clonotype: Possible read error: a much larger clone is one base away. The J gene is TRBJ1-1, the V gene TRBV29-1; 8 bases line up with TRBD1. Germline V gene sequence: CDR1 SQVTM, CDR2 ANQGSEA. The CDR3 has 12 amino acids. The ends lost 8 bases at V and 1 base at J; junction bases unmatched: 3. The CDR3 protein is CSNDRGNTEAFF. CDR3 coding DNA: TGCAGCAACGACAGGGGGAACACTGAAGCTTTCTTT.

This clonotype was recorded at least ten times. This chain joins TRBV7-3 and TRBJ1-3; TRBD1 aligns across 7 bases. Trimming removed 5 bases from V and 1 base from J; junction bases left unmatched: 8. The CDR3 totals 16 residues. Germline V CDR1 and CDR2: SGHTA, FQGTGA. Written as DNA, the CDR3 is TGTGCCAGCAGCGTTGGACCCAGGGGGTCTGGAAACACCATATATTTT. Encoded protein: CASSVGPRGSGNTIYF.

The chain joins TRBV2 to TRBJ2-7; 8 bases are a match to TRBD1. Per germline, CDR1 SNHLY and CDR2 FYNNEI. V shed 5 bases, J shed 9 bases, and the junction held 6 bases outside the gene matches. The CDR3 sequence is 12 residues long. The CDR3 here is CASSRTGGAQYF. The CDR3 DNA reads TGTGCCAGCAGTCGAACAGGGGGAGCGCAGTACTTC.

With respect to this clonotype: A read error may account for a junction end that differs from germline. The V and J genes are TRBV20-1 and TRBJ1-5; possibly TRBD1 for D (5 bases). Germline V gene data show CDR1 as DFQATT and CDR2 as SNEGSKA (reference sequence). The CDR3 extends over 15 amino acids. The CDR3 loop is CSATALGGSSQPQNF. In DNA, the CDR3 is TGCAGTGCCACCGCTCTGGGGGGAAGTAGTCAGCCCCAGAATTTT.

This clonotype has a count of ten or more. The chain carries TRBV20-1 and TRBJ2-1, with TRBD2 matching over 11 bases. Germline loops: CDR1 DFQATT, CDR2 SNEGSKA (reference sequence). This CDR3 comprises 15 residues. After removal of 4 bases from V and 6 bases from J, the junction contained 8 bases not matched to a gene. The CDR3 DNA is TGCAGTGCTAATCCCACTAGCGGGAGTTTCAATGAGCAGTTCTTC. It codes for CSANPTSGSFNEQFF.

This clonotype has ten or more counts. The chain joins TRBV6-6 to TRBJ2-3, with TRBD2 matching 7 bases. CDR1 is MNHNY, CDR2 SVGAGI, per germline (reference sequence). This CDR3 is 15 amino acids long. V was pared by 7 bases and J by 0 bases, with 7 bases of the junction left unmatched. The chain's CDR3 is CASTTGGASTDTQYF. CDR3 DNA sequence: TGTGCCAGCACCACGGGGGGTGCTAGCACAGATACGCAGTATTTT.

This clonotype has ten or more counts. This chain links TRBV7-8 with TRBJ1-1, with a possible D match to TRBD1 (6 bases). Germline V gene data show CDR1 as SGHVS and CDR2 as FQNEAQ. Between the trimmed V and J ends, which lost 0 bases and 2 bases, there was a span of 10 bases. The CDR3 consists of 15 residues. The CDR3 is CASSLAAGTNTEAFF. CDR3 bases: TGTGCCAGCAGCTTAGCTGCAGGGACAAACACTGAAGCTTTCTTT. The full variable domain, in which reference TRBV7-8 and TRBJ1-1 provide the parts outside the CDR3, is GAGVSQSPRYKVAKRGQDVALRCDPISGHVSLFWYQQALGQGPEFLTYFQNEAQLDKSGLPSDRFFAERPEGSVSTLKIQRTQQEDSAVYLCASSLAAGTNTEAFFGQGTRLTVV.

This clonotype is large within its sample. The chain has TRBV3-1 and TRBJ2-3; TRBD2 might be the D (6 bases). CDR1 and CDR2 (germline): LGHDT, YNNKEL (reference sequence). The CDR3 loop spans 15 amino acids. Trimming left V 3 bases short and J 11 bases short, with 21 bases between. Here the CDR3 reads CASSHLLRGLSMQYF. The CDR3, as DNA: TGTGCCAGCAGCCATCTTCTCCGGGGACTCTCGATGCAGTATTTT.

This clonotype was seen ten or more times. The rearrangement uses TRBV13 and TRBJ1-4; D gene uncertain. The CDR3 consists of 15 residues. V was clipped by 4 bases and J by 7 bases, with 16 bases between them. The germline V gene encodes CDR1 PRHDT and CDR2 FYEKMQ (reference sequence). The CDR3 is CASSSKNPIFEKLFF. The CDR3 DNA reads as TGTGCCAGCAGCTCAAAGAACCCCATATTTGAAAAACTGTTTTTT.

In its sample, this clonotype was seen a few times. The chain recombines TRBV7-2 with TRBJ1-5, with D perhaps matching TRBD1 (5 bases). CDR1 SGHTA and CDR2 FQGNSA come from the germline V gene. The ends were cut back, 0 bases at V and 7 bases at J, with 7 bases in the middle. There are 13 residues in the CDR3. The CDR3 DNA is TGTGCCAGCAGCTTAGCGGGGGACCAGCCCCAGCATTTT. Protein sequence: CASSLAGDQPQHF. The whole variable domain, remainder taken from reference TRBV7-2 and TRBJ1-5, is GAGVSQSPSNKVTEKGKDVELRCDPISGHTALYWYRQSLGQGLEFLIYFQGNSAPDKSGLPSDRFSAERTGGSVSTLTIQRTQQEDSAVYLCASSLAGDQPQHFGDGTRLSIL.

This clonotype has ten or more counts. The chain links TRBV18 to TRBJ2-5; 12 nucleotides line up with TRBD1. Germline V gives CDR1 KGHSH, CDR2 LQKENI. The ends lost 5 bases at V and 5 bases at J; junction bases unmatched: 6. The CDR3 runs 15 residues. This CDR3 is CASSAGTGGRETQYF. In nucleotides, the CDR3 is TGTGCCAGCTCAGCCGGGACAGGGGGCCGGGAGACCCAGTACTTC.

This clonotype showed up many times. CDR3 amino acids: CASSSGTGGPDQPQHF. The CDR3 DNA reads TGCGCCAGCAGCTCCGGGACAGGGGGCCCGGATCAGCCCCAGCATTTT. The rearrangement links TRBV5-1 to TRBJ1-5; 12 bases line up with TRBD1. The junction had 6 bases not matched to a gene; V was cut back by 3 bases and J by 5 bases. CDR3 length: 16 residues. Germline V gene data show CDR1 as SGHRS and CDR2 as YFSETQ.

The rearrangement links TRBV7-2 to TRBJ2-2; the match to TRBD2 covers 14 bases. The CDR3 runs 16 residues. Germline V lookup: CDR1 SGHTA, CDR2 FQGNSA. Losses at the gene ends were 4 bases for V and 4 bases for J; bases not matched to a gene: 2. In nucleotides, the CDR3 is TGTGCCAGCAGCTCAGGACTAGCGGGGGGCACCGGGGAGCTGTTTTTT. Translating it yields CASSSGLAGGTGELFF.

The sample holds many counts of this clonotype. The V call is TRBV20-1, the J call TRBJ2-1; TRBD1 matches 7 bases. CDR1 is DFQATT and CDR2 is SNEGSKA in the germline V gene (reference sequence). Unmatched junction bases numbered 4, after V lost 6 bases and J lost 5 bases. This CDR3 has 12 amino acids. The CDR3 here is CSAGTDNNEQFF. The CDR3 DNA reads TGCAGTGCCGGGACAGACAACAATGAGCAGTTCTTC.

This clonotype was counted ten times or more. The CDR3 region has the DNA TGTGCCAGCAGCGTGTCTCATGGAAACACCATATATTTT. It yields the protein CASSVSHGNTIYF. This sequence joins TRBV25-1 and TRBJ1-3, with D unresolved. The CDR3 is 13 amino acids. Germline CDR1 reads MGHDK; CDR2 reads SYGVNS. The ends were cut back, 6 bases at V and 3 bases at J, with 9 bases in the middle. The full variable domain, rest sourced from reference TRBV25-1 and TRBJ1-3, is EADIYQTPRYLVIGTGKKITLECSQTMGHDKMYWYQQDPGMELHLIHYSYGVNSTEKGDLSSESTVSRIRTEHFPLTLESARPSHTSQYLCASSVSHGNTIYFGEGSWLTVV.

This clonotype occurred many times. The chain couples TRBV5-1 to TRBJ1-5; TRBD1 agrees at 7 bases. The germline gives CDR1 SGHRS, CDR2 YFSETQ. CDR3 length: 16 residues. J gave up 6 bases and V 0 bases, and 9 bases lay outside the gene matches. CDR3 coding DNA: TGCGCCAGCAGCTTGGAGGGGGCAGGGTCCGGTCAGCCCCAGCATTTT. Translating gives CASSLEGAGSGQPQHF.

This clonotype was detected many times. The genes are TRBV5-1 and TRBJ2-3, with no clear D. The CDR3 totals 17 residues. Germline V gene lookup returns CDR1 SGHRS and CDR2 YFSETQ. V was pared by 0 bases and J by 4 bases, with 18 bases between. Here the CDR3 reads CASSLGNGPGLADTQYF. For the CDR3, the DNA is TGCGCCAGCAGCTTGGGTAACGGACCGGGCTTGGCAGATACGCAGTATTTT. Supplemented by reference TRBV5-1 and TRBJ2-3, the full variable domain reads KAGVTQTPRYLIKTRGQQVTLSCSPISGHRSVSWYQQTPGQGLQFLFEYFSETQRNKGNFPGRFSGRQFSNSRSEMNVSTLELGDSALYLCASSLGNGPGLADTQYFGPGTRLTVL.

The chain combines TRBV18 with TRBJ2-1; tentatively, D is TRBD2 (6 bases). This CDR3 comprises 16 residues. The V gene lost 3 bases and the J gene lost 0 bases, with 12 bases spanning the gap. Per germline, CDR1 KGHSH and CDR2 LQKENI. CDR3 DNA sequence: TGTGCCAGCTCACCCCCCCGGGGGAACTCCTACAATGAGCAGTTCTTC. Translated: CASSPPRGNSYNEQFF.

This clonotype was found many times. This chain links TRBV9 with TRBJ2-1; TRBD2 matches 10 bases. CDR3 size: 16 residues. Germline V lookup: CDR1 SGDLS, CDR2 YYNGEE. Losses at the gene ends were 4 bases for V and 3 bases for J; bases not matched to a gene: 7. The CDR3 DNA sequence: TGTGCCAGCAGCCTGAGCGGGAGGGCCGTCTACAATGAGCAGTTCTTC. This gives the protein CASSLSGRAVYNEQFF.